The rows below give T cell receptor beta chains drawn from one sample of a study of blood T cell repertoires in COVID-19. Assay used: immunoSEQ multiplex PCR; TCRdb lists only in-frame clones, some missing. The data hold about 230,000 clones, with around 83% observed a single time. Specimen: peripheral blood. These receptors were collected from a woman aged 45-65 years with acute or convalescent COVID-19. Both conserved end residues are part of each CDR3. D genes are given only for firm matches. Where a row states a size, it is once, few, many or the class of an expanded clone; other rows omit it.

abundance: .; len: 15; v_gene: TRBV15; j_gene: TRBJ2-1; d_gene: .; CDR3aa: CATSSTTRSYNEQFF; CDR3nt: TGTGCCACCAGCAGTACTACGAGATCCTACAATGAGCAGTTCTTC
abundance: .; len: 16; v_gene: TRBV5-1; j_gene: TRBJ2-1; d_gene: TRBD2; CDR3aa: CASSLEGGLADNEQFF; CDR3nt: TGCGCCAGCAGCTTGGAAGGGGGACTAGCGGACAATGAGCAGTTCTTC
abundance: few; len: 13; v_gene: TRBV5-1; j_gene: TRBJ2-7; d_gene: .; CDR3aa: CASSSTGNYEQYF; CDR3nt: TGCGCCAGCAGCTCCACAGGGAACTACGAGCAGTACTTC
abundance: .; len: 15; v_gene: TRBV10-3; j_gene: TRBJ2-3; d_gene: .; CDR3aa: CAISSPQGYSDTQYF; CDR3nt: TGTGCCATCAGCTCTCCTCAGGGTTATTCAGATACGCAGTATTTT
abundance: few; len: 15; v_gene: TRBV4-3; j_gene: TRBJ2-7; d_gene: .; CDR3aa: CASSQTLAASYEQYF; CDR3nt: TGCGCCAGCAGTCAAACCTTAGCGGCCTCCTACGAGCAGTACTTC
abundance: once; len: 14; v_gene: TRBV2; j_gene: TRBJ2-5; d_gene: TRBD2; CDR3aa: CASTDRGGTGTQYF; CDR3nt: TGTGCCAGCACCGATCGGGGGGGGACCGGGACCCAGTACTTC
abundance: few; len: 14; v_gene: TRBV6-5; j_gene: TRBJ1-1; d_gene: TRBD1; CDR3aa: CASTLGTGGIKAFF; CDR3nt: TGTGCCAGCACCCTGGGGACAGGGGGCATTAAAGCTTTCTTT
abundance: once; len: 16; v_gene: TRBV9; j_gene: TRBJ2-3; d_gene: .; CDR3aa: CASSVESGRVADTQYF; CDR3nt: TGTGCCAGCAGCGTAGAGTCGGGAAGGGTGGCAGATACGCAGTATTTT
abundance: .; len: 14; v_gene: TRBV7-2; j_gene: TRBJ2-7; d_gene: TRBD2; CDR3aa: CASSFSGGPLEQYF; CDR3nt: TGTGCCAGCAGCTTTAGCGGGGGTCCCCTCGAGCAGTACTTC
abundance: .; len: 15; v_gene: TRBV9; j_gene: TRBJ2-7; d_gene: TRBD1; CDR3aa: CASSARQGSGGEQYF; CDR3nt: TGTGCCAGCAGCGCCAGACAGGGGTCGGGTGGCGAGCAGTACTTC
abundance: .; len: 14; v_gene: TRBV28; j_gene: TRBJ2-5; d_gene: .; CDR3aa: CASSLGGNQETQYF; CDR3nt: TGTGCCAGCAGTTTAGGGGGGAACCAAGAGACCCAGTACTTC
abundance: .; len: 15; v_gene: TRBV5-1; j_gene: TRBJ2-5; d_gene: .; CDR3aa: CASSFDLVGKETQYF; CDR3nt: TGCGCCAGCAGCTTTGATCTGGTCGGTAAAGAGACCCAGTACTTC
abundance: once; len: 15; v_gene: TRBV6-5; j_gene: TRBJ2-7; d_gene: TRBD1; CDR3aa: CASRKDRDRGEEQYF; CDR3nt: TGTGCCAGCAGAAAAGACCGGGACAGGGGTGAGGAGCAGTACTTC
abundance: .; len: 16; v_gene: TRBV3-1/TRBV3-2; j_gene: TRBJ2-7; d_gene: .; CDR3aa: CASSHRRKFGVGEQYF; CDR3nt: TGTGCCAGCAGCCATCGACGCAAGTTCGGAGTTGGCGAGCAGTACTTC
abundance: .; len: 13; v_gene: TRBV2; j_gene: TRBJ1-5; d_gene: TRBD1; CDR3aa: CASSAGGHQPQHF; CDR3nt: TGTGCCAGCAGTGCAGGGGGCCATCAGCCCCAGCATTTT
abundance: .; len: 15; v_gene: TRBV7-9; j_gene: TRBJ2-2; d_gene: .; CDR3aa: CASSLQQGNTGELFF; CDR3nt: TGTGCCAGCAGCTTACAACAGGGCAACACCGGGGAGCTGTTTTTT
abundance: .; len: 14; v_gene: TRBV11-2; j_gene: TRBJ1-2; d_gene: .; CDR3aa: CASSLENFNYGYTF; CDR3nt: TGTGCCAGCAGCTTAGAGAACTTTAACTATGGCTACACCTTC
abundance: .; len: 13; v_gene: TRBV25-1; j_gene: TRBJ1-5; d_gene: .; CDR3aa: CASSGGHNQPQHF; CDR3nt: TGTGCCAGCAGTGGGGGACACAATCAGCCCCAGCATTTT
abundance: .; len: 16; v_gene: TRBV3-1/TRBV3-2; j_gene: TRBJ2-7; d_gene: .; CDR3aa: CASSQDRRSPSYEQYF; CDR3nt: TGTGCCAGCAGCCAAGATCGAAGGAGCCCATCCTACGAGCAGTACTTC
abundance: .; len: 17; v_gene: TRBV7-6; j_gene: TRBJ2-2; d_gene: TRBD2; CDR3aa: CASTPKGRTRGTGELFF; CDR3nt: TGTGCCAGCACCCCCAAGGGCAGGACTAGGGGCACCGGGGAGCTGTTTTTT
abundance: .; len: 14; v_gene: TRBV7-2; j_gene: TRBJ1-2; d_gene: .; CDR3aa: CASAPGGSDYGYTF; CDR3nt: TGTGCCAGCGCCCCGGGGGGCTCTGACTATGGCTACACCTTC
abundance: .; len: 14; v_gene: TRBV11-2; j_gene: TRBJ1-2; d_gene: TRBD1; CDR3aa: CASNQGTGVNGYTF; CDR3nt: TGTGCCAGCAACCAAGGGACAGGGGTTAACGGCTACACCTTC
abundance: .; len: 17; v_gene: TRBV5-5; j_gene: TRBJ1-6; d_gene: TRBD1; CDR3aa: CASSFGTGGRNNSPLHF; CDR3nt: TGTGCCAGCAGCTTCGGGACAGGGGGCCGAAATAATTCACCCCTCCACTTT
abundance: .; len: 14; v_gene: TRBV5-1; j_gene: TRBJ1-3; d_gene: .; CDR3aa: CASRSGPSGNTIYF; CDR3nt: TGCGCCAGCAGGTCGGGTCCCTCTGGAAACACCATATATTTT
abundance: few; len: 11; v_gene: TRBV20-1; j_gene: TRBJ2-7; d_gene: .; CDR3aa: CSAGAIYEQYF; CDR3nt: TGCAGTGCGGGAGCCATCTACGAGCAGTACTTC
abundance: .; len: 15; v_gene: TRBV11-2; j_gene: TRBJ2-6; d_gene: .; CDR3aa: CASSLWGPGANVLTF; CDR3nt: TGTGCCAGCAGCTTATGGGGGCCCGGGGCCAACGTCCTGACTTTC
abundance: .; len: 13; v_gene: TRBV24-1; j_gene: TRBJ2-7; d_gene: .; CDR3aa: CATEGDTSYEQYF; CDR3nt: TGTGCCACCGAGGGGGACACCTCCTACGAGCAGTACTTC
abundance: .; len: 16; v_gene: TRBV5-1; j_gene: TRBJ2-7; d_gene: TRBD2; CDR3aa: CASSLAPSGSPYEQYF; CDR3nt: TGCGCCAGCAGCTTGGCCCCTAGCGGGAGTCCCTACGAGCAGTACTTC
abundance: .; len: 15; v_gene: TRBV12-1; j_gene: TRBJ2-7; d_gene: .; CDR3aa: CASSGTSKLHYEQYF; CDR3nt: TGTGCCAGCAGCGGGACTAGTAAGCTGCACTACGAGCAGTACTTC
abundance: .; len: 12; v_gene: TRBV5-8; j_gene: TRBJ1-5; d_gene: .; CDR3aa: CASSQRDQPQHF; CDR3nt: TGTGCCAGCAGCCAGAGGGATCAGCCCCAGCATTTT
abundance: .; len: 15; v_gene: TRBV3-1/TRBV3-2; j_gene: TRBJ1-1; d_gene: .; CDR3aa: CASSQERVLNTEAFF; CDR3nt: TGTGCCAGCAGCCAAGAACGGGTCTTGAACACTGAAGCTTTCTTT
abundance: .; len: 14; v_gene: TRBV5-1; j_gene: TRBJ2-7; d_gene: TRBD1; CDR3aa: CASSPGQGTGEQYF; CDR3nt: TGCGCCAGCAGCCCGGGACAGGGGACGGGCGAGCAGTACTTC
abundance: once; len: 15; v_gene: TRBV19; j_gene: TRBJ2-1; d_gene: .; CDR3aa: CASSTLRYLYNEQFF; CDR3nt: TGTGCCAGTAGTACATTGCGTTATCTGTACAATGAGCAGTTCTTC
abundance: .; len: 14; v_gene: TRBV6-5; j_gene: TRBJ2-7; d_gene: TRBD2; CDR3aa: CASSYGTRRNEQYF; CDR3nt: TGTGCCAGCAGTTACGGGACTAGAAGGAACGAGCAGTACTTC
abundance: .; len: 14; v_gene: TRBV30; j_gene: TRBJ2-1; d_gene: .; CDR3aa: CAWSARLDYNEQFF; CDR3nt: TGTGCCTGGAGTGCCAGGCTTGATTACAATGAGCAGTTCTTC
abundance: .; len: 15; v_gene: TRBV19; j_gene: TRBJ2-1; d_gene: .; CDR3aa: CASNPRGNSYNEQFF; CDR3nt: TGTGCCAGTAACCCTCGAGGAAACTCCTACAATGAGCAGTTCTTC
abundance: .; len: 14; v_gene: TRBV24-1; j_gene: TRBJ1-2; d_gene: .; CDR3aa: CATSDSVRSGGYTF; CDR3nt: TGTGCCACCAGTGATTCGGTGAGGTCGGGTGGCTACACCTTC
abundance: .; len: 14; v_gene: TRBV30; j_gene: TRBJ1-1; d_gene: .; CDR3aa: CAWGDTYMNTEAFF; CDR3nt: TGTGCCTGGGGGGACACCTACATGAACACTGAAGCTTTCTTT
abundance: .; len: 16; v_gene: TRBV24-1; j_gene: TRBJ2-1; d_gene: TRBD2; CDR3aa: CATSDLGLAGSNEQFF; CDR3nt: TGTGCCACCAGTGACTTGGGACTAGCGGGAAGCAATGAGCAGTTCTTC
abundance: .; len: 18; v_gene: TRBV7-9; j_gene: TRBJ2-5; d_gene: TRBD1; CDR3aa: CASSPRTGGTLNQETQYF; CDR3nt: TGTGCCAGCAGCCCTAGGACAGGGGGGACCCTGAACCAAGAGACCCAGTACTTC
abundance: .; len: 14; v_gene: TRBV21-1; j_gene: TRBJ2-1; d_gene: .; CDR3aa: CASKSRVTYNEQFF; CDR3nt: TGTGCCAGCAAGAGCAGGGTCACCTACAATGAGCAGTTCTTC
abundance: .; len: 16; v_gene: TRBV19; j_gene: TRBJ1-2; d_gene: TRBD1; CDR3aa: CASSPWGQGVNYGYTF; CDR3nt: TGTGCCAGTAGTCCCTGGGGACAGGGGGTAAACTATGGCTACACCTTC
abundance: few; len: 15; v_gene: TRBV5-1; j_gene: TRBJ1-1; d_gene: .; CDR3aa: CASSLVGASGTEAFF; CDR3nt: TGCGCCAGCAGCTTGGTAGGGGCGTCCGGCACTGAAGCTTTCTTT
abundance: .; len: 15; v_gene: TRBV25-1; j_gene: TRBJ2-7; d_gene: TRBD2; CDR3aa: CASSPTSGVTPEQYF; CDR3nt: TGTGCCAGCAGTCCTACTAGCGGGGTTACTCCCGAGCAGTACTTC
abundance: .; len: 12; v_gene: TRBV30; j_gene: TRBJ2-7; d_gene: TRBD1; CDR3aa: CAWRQGAQEQYF; CDR3nt: TGTGCCTGGAGGCAGGGGGCACAGGAGCAGTACTTC
abundance: .; len: 15; v_gene: TRBV9; j_gene: TRBJ2-7; d_gene: .; CDR3aa: CASSSRGSDLSEQYF; CDR3nt: TGTGCCAGCAGCTCTCGGGGGTCCGACCTCAGCGAGCAGTACTTC
abundance: once; len: 15; v_gene: TRBV28; j_gene: TRBJ1-5; d_gene: TRBD1; CDR3aa: CASSLGDRGNQPQHF; CDR3nt: TGTGCCAGCAGTTTAGGGGACAGGGGGAATCAGCCCCAGCATTTT
abundance: .; len: 14; v_gene: TRBV3-1/TRBV3-2; j_gene: TRBJ2-5; d_gene: TRBD2; CDR3aa: CASESGGAIETQYF; CDR3nt: TGTGCCAGCGAGAGCGGGGGGGCCATAGAGACCCAGTACTTC
abundance: few; len: 14; v_gene: TRBV24-1; j_gene: TRBJ1-5; d_gene: TRBD1; CDR3aa: CATQGVNSNQPQHF; CDR3nt: TGTGCCACTCAGGGGGTCAATAGCAATCAGCCCCAGCATTTT
abundance: .; len: 17; v_gene: TRBV2; j_gene: TRBJ2-5; d_gene: TRBD1; CDR3aa: CASSEIGTGGTSETQYF; CDR3nt: TGTGCCAGCAGTGAAATTGGGACAGGGGGCACATCGGAGACCCAGTACTTC
abundance: many; len: 13; v_gene: TRBV7-9; j_gene: TRBJ2-5; d_gene: .; CDR3aa: CATSKRGRETQYF; CDR3nt: TGTGCCACCAGCAAAAGAGGCCGAGAGACCCAGTACTTC
abundance: .; len: 13; v_gene: TRBV20-1; j_gene: TRBJ1-2; d_gene: .; CDR3aa: CSASRTASYGYTF; CDR3nt: TGCAGTGCTAGTAGGACTGCTTCCTATGGCTACACCTTC
abundance: .; len: 13; v_gene: TRBV28; j_gene: TRBJ1-2; d_gene: .; CDR3aa: CAGRDSQNYGYTF; CDR3nt: TGTGCCGGTCGAGACAGCCAAAACTATGGCTACACCTTC
abundance: .; len: 16; v_gene: TRBV5-8; j_gene: TRBJ2-2; d_gene: TRBD2; CDR3aa: CASSLVSGTKTGELFF; CDR3nt: TGTGCCAGCAGCTTGGTTTCCGGGACTAAAACCGGGGAGCTGTTTTTT
abundance: .; len: 17; v_gene: TRBV5-1; j_gene: TRBJ2-1; d_gene: .; CDR3aa: CASSSPGVGDGYNEQFF; CDR3nt: TGCGCCAGCAGCTCCCCGGGGGTGGGAGACGGATACAATGAGCAGTTCTTC
abundance: .; len: 13; v_gene: TRBV5-1; j_gene: TRBJ1-2; d_gene: .; CDR3aa: CASSEASSYGYTF; CDR3nt: TGCGCCAGCAGCGAGGCCTCTTCCTATGGCTACACCTTC